A selection of T cell receptor beta chains follows, all from one sample in a study of CD8 T cells in ankylosing spondylitis. TCRdb re-analysed the 5' RACE reads in MiXCR, keeping a single row per CDR3 protein. The data contain about 800,000 distinct CDR3 sequences, about 10% of them seen just once; the ten biggest clones take up about 0.49%. The specimen sequenced was blood, either unsorted or a sorted T cell fraction (not recorded which). The receptors here all came from a male donor with ankylosing spondylitis. Each CDR3 is given with its conserved first and last residue. Fields, in order: J gene, V gene, clone size, D gene, CDR3 protein, CDR3 DNA. The D gene is left open where the match is weak. Expanded clones are given a class, and other clones once, few, many or no size at all.

j_gene: TRBJ2-5
v_gene: TRBV5-1
abundance: NA
d_gene: NA
CDR3aa: CASSLLNSGETQYF
CDR3nt: TGCGCCAGCAGCTTGTTAAATAGCGGAGAGACCCAGTACTTC

j_gene: TRBJ2-3
v_gene: TRBV7-9
abundance: NA
d_gene: TRBD2
CDR3aa: CASRPTSGRGPDTQYF
CDR3nt: TGTGCCAGCAGACCTACTAGCGGGAGAGGGCCAGATACGCAGTATTTT

j_gene: TRBJ2-5
v_gene: TRBV5-6
abundance: NA
d_gene: TRBD1
CDR3aa: CASSFGDRGQETQYF
CDR3nt: TGTGCCAGCAGCTTCGGGGACAGGGGTCAAGAGACCCAGTACTTC

j_gene: TRBJ2-3
v_gene: TRBV29-1
abundance: NA
d_gene: NA
CDR3aa: CSVGEPADTQYF
CDR3nt: TGCAGCGTTGGCGAGCCGGCGGATACGCAGTATTTT

j_gene: TRBJ2-6
v_gene: TRBV10-3
abundance: many
d_gene: NA
CDR3aa: CAISAVRSGANVLTF
CDR3nt: TGTGCCATCAGTGCAGTGAGATCTGGGGCCAACGTCCTGACTTTC

j_gene: TRBJ2-5
v_gene: TRBV20-1
abundance: many
d_gene: NA
CDR3aa: CSAEGLPEKQETQYF
CDR3nt: TGCAGTGCTGAGGGGCTGCCTGAAAAACAAGAGACCCAGTACTTC

j_gene: TRBJ2-1
v_gene: TRBV20-1
abundance: many
d_gene: TRBD2
CDR3aa: CSASSGGYSSYNEQFF
CDR3nt: TGCAGTGCTAGTAGCGGGGGCTACAGCTCCTACAATGAGCAGTTCTTC

j_gene: TRBJ2-1
v_gene: TRBV20-1
abundance: NA
d_gene: TRBD1
CDR3aa: CSAREGTGYNEQFF
CDR3nt: TGCAGTGCTAGAGAGGGGACAGGGTACAATGAGCAGTTCTTC

j_gene: TRBJ1-2
v_gene: TRBV28
abundance: few
d_gene: NA
CDR3aa: CASTILGVRGYTF
CDR3nt: TGTGCCAGCACGATCTTAGGAGTTCGGGGCTACACCTTC

j_gene: TRBJ2-1
v_gene: TRBV30
abundance: NA
d_gene: NA
CDR3aa: CAWSVGGTGEQFF
CDR3nt: TGTGCCTGGAGTGTGGGAGGCACGGGTGAGCAGTTCTTC

j_gene: TRBJ2-1
v_gene: TRBV4-2
abundance: few
d_gene: NA
CDR3aa: CASSQQGGHYNEQFF
CDR3nt: TGTGCCAGCAGCCAACAGGGGGGCCACTACAATGAGCAGTTCTTC

j_gene: TRBJ2-7
v_gene: TRBV12-3/TRBV12-4
abundance: few
d_gene: NA
CDR3aa: CASRSYSYEQYF
CDR3nt: TGTGCCAGCAGGTCTTACTCGTACGAGCAGTACTTC

j_gene: TRBJ1-1
v_gene: TRBV5-1
abundance: many
d_gene: NA
CDR3aa: CASSPPGPVTEAFF
CDR3nt: TGCGCCAGCAGCCCGCCCGGACCCGTAACTGAAGCTTTCTTT

j_gene: TRBJ2-2
v_gene: TRBV5-1
abundance: NA
d_gene: NA
CDR3aa: CASSLSVDTGELFF
CDR3nt: TGCGCCAGCAGCTTGTCAGTGGACACCGGGGAGCTGTTTTTT

j_gene: TRBJ2-4
v_gene: TRBV28
abundance: few
d_gene: NA
CDR3aa: CASSRTRALAKNIQYF
CDR3nt: TGTGCCAGCAGCCGTACTAGGGCCCTAGCCAAAAACATTCAGTACTTC

j_gene: TRBJ2-6
v_gene: TRBV20-1
abundance: many
d_gene: NA
CDR3aa: CSARDSSSGANVLTF
CDR3nt: TGCAGTGCTAGAGACTCGAGCTCTGGGGCCAACGTCCTGACTTTC